Following are 25 T cell receptor beta chains from one sample sequenced in a study of T cell repertoires and HLA-DP antigens. The table came from immunoSEQ multiplex PCR; TCRdb's copy has only in-frame clones and leaves some out. This sample carries about 89,000 clones, approximately 86% of them seen once, and the ten largest clones take 1.5% to 2%. Their cognate antigens are unknown. The sample taken for sequencing was CD4+ T cells from PBMCs. These receptors all stem from a man aged 45-65 years in good health and CMV-seronegative.

The CDR3 sequence is CASSVDGGNEQFF. Here the CDR3 DNA reads TGCGCCAGCAGCGTGGACGGAGGGAATGAGCAGTTCTTC. The chain couples TRBV5-1 to TRBJ2-1, with D possibly TRBD2 on 6 matching bases. The CDR3 is 13 amino acids. Per germline, CDR1 SGHRS and CDR2 YFSETQ. Deletions cut 4 bases from V and 7 bases from J, with 12 bases between.

This rearrangement joins TRBV5-5 to TRBJ1-6; unclear D gene. The CDR3 length is 12 residues. The V gene lost 4 bases and the J gene lost 7 bases, with 6 bases spanning the gap. Germline V gives CDR1 SGHKS, CDR2 YYEKEE (reference sequence). For the CDR3, the DNA is TGTGCCAGCAGCCACCCGAATTCACCCCTCCACTTT. Translation gives CASSHPNSPLHF.

The CDR3 loop reads CASSLTQAGQGKAFF. Written as DNA, the CDR3 is TGTGCCAGCAGCCTTACCCAGGCCGGACAGGGTAAAGCTTTCTTT. J is TRBJ1-1 and V is TRBV7-8, with 8 bases aligning to TRBD1. The CDR3 loop spans 15 amino acids. V lost 5 bases to trimming and J lost 9 bases; unmatched junction nucleotides: 14. Germline lookup yields CDR1 SGHVS and CDR2 FQNEAQ.

The chain is built from TRBV19 and TRBJ1-3; tentative D call: TRBD1 (6 bases). The CDR3 loop spans 14 amino acids. The V gene lost 4 bases and the J gene lost 1 base, with 8 bases spanning the gap. CDR1 LNHDA and CDR2 SQIVND come from the germline V gene (reference sequence). The CDR3 loop is CASSRQDSGNTIYF. The CDR3 bases are TGTGCCAGTAGTAGACAGGATTCTGGAAACACCATATATTTT.

CDR3 amino acids: CASSPNELRGNQPQHF. In DNA, the CDR3 is TGTGCCAGCTCACCGAACGAATTGAGGGGAAATCAGCCCCAGCATTTT. The V gene is TRBV18, the J gene TRBJ1-5; maybe TRBD1 (5 bases). CDR3 size: 16 residues. CDR1 and CDR2 (germline): KGHSH, LQKENI. Trimming removed 3 bases from V and 4 bases from J, with 16 bases in between. Complete variable domain (other parts from reference TRBV18 and TRBJ1-5): NAGVMQNPRHLVRRRGQEARLRCSPMKGHSHVYWYRQLPEEGLKFMVYLQKENIIDESGMPKERFSAEFPKEGPSILRIQQVVRGDSAAYFCASSPNELRGNQPQHFGDGTRLSIL.

V usage is TRBV30 and J usage is TRBJ2-2, with 10 bases that match TRBD2. Trimming at V came to 5 bases and at J to 6 bases, leaving 6 bases not matched to a gene. CDR1 and CDR2 from the germline V gene are GTSNPN and SVGIG (reference sequence). CDR3 length equals 14 residues. The CDR3 spells CAWALAGGPGELFF. CDR3 DNA: TGTGCCTGGGCCTTAGCGGGGGGCCCCGGGGAGCTGTTTTTT.

The genes are TRBV11-2 and TRBJ2-7; no clear D gene. CDR3 length: 15 residues. Trimming stripped 3 bases from V and 3 bases from J, with 15 bases between. In germline, CDR1 is SGHAT, CDR2 FQNNGV. CDR3 coding DNA: TGTGCCAGCAGCTTTAGCCACGACCCCCACTACGAGCAGTACTTC. It specifies CASSFSHDPHYEQYF.

This chain uses TRBV18 with TRBJ2-5; tentative D call: TRBD1 (6 bases). V lost 3 bases, J lost 5 bases, and 13 bases lay in between. The length of the CDR3 is 14 residues. The germline V gene encodes CDR1 KGHSH and CDR2 LQKENI. The CDR3 region is CASSPPTGLETQYF. CDR3 DNA sequence: TGTGCCAGCTCACCGCCAACAGGGTTGGAGACCCAGTACTTC.

This clone came up a few times. This chain uses TRBV6-5 with TRBJ1-1; tentatively, D is TRBD1 (5 bases). CDR1 is MNHEY and CDR2 is SVGAGI in the germline V gene. V lost 10 bases and J lost 2, with 14 bases in between. The CDR3 has 13 amino acids. CDR3 amino acids: CATAGPRNTEAFF. Here the CDR3 DNA reads TGTGCCACCGCGGGACCTCGAAACACTGAAGCTTTCTTT.

The chain carries TRBV4-3 and TRBJ1-2; D uncertain. CDR1 LGHNA and CDR2 YSLEER come from the germline V gene. The CDR3 is made up of 15 amino acids. V gave up 3 bases and J gave up 4 bases, with 15 bases separating them. DNA of the CDR3: TGCGCCAGCAGCCAGGCGGCCGGGGTCGGCTATGGCTACACCTTC. Its protein is CASSQAAGVGYGYTF.

The V and J genes are TRBV11-1 and TRBJ1-2; D gene unclear. CDR1 is SGHAT, CDR2 FQDESV, per germline (reference sequence). The V end lost 5 bases, the J end lost 0 bases, and 16 bases lay between the germline ends. This CDR3 has 16 amino acids. The CDR3 loop reads CASSERLGDSNYGYTF. Written as DNA, the CDR3 is TGTGCCAGCAGCGAACGTCTCGGAGACTCTAACTATGGCTACACCTTC. Filled out from reference TRBV11-1 and TRBJ1-2, the complete variable domain reads EAEVAQSPRYKITEKSQAVAFWCDPISGHATLYWYRQILGQGPELLVQFQDESVVDDSQLPKDRFSAERLKGVDSTLKIQPAELGDSAMYLCASSERLGDSNYGYTFGSGTRLTVV.

The rearrangement links TRBV11-2 to TRBJ1-3; D remains ambiguous. The CDR3 is 15 residues long. Per the germline V gene, CDR1 is SGHAT and CDR2 is FQNNGV. Trimming removed 0 bases from V and 0 bases from J, with 6 bases in between. The CDR3 DNA reads as TGTGCCAGCAGCTTAGACATGAACTCTGGAAACACCATATATTTT. It specifies CASSLDMNSGNTIYF.

This clone was seen a handful of times. V usage is TRBV5-4 and J usage is TRBJ2-5; D gene unclear. Germline CDR1 reads SGHNT; CDR2 reads YYREEE (reference sequence). CDR3 length: 12 amino acids. V was trimmed by 4 bases and J by 7 bases, leaving 11 bases between them. Here the CDR3 DNA reads TGTGCCAGCAGCGTCCCTCTGGGGACCCAGTACTTC. As protein: CASSVPLGTQYF. The full variable domain, in which reference TRBV5-4 and TRBJ2-5 provide the parts outside the CDR3, is ETGVTQSPTHLIKTRGQQVTLRCSSQSGHNTVSWYQQALGQGPQFIFQYYREEENGRGNFPPRFSGLQFPNYSSELNVNALELDDSALYLCASSVPLGTQYFGPGTRLLVL.

The V and J genes are TRBV11-2 and TRBJ2-7, with D maybe TRBD1 (6 bases). V was cut by 2 bases and J by 2 bases, with 10 bases left in between. CDR1 is SGHAT and CDR2 is FQNNGV in the germline V gene. This CDR3 comprises 14 residues. The CDR3 sequence is CASSLWDTTYEQYF. The CDR3, as DNA: TGTGCCAGCAGCTTATGGGACACCACCTACGAGCAGTACTTC.

This clone was observed a few times. The V call is TRBV18, the J call TRBJ2-3; weak D call: TRBD2 (6 bases). Germline CDR1 reads KGHSH; CDR2 reads LQKENI. The CDR3 has 16 residues. Trimming took 2 bases from V and 1 from J, leaving 13 bases between them. CDR3 loop: CASSPFGGRGTDTQYF. CDR3 coding DNA: TGTGCCAGCTCACCATTCGGGGGAAGGGGCACAGATACGCAGTATTTT.

This clone occurred once. The chain carries TRBV5-6 and TRBJ1-3; D unresolved. Per germline, CDR1 SGHDT and CDR2 YYEEEE. Trimming took 3 bases from V and 0 from J, leaving 10 bases between them. The CDR3 is made up of 15 amino acids. The CDR3 protein is CASSWLGYSGNTIYF. CDR3 nucleotides: TGTGCCAGCAGCTGGTTGGGCTACTCTGGAAACACCATATATTTT.

V gene TRBV27 combines with J gene TRBJ2-1; D not resolved. CDR1 is MNHEY, CDR2 SMNVEV, per germline (reference sequence). V was clipped by 5 bases and J by 0 bases, with 8 bases between them. The length of the CDR3 is 14 residues. The CDR3 reads CASSPRSSYNEQFF. The CDR3 region has the DNA TGTGCCAGCAGTCCCAGGAGCTCCTACAATGAGCAGTTCTTC.

V usage is TRBV28 and J usage is TRBJ2-2; D is perhaps TRBD2 (7 bases). Germline V gene sequence: CDR1 MDHEN, CDR2 SYDVKM. V lost 2 bases, J lost 7 bases, and 20 bases lay in between. CDR3 length: 17 amino acids. The CDR3 reads CASSLGSGGAGNGELFF. CDR3 DNA: TGTGCCAGCAGTTTAGGATCGGGGGGCGCGGGAAACGGGGAGCTGTTTTTT.

In the case of this clone: One end of the junction does not line up with germline, which may come from a read error. This sequence joins TRBV6-5 and TRBJ2-5; 10 positions match TRBD2. The CDR3 totals 15 residues. Germline values: CDR1 MNHEY, CDR2 SVGAGI. The CDR3 DNA follows: TGTGTCAGCATCGGAGCGGGAGGGGGGGGTGAGACCCAGTACTTC. Protein product: CVSIGAGGGGETQYF.

The rearrangement joins TRBV18 to TRBJ1-2; D not certain. V was trimmed by 2 bases and J by 7 bases, leaving 17 bases between them. CDR3 length: 15 residues. Germline V lookup: CDR1 KGHSH, CDR2 LQKENI. CDR3 loop: CASSPTAAYSAGYTF. For the CDR3, the DNA is TGTGCCAGCTCACCAACGGCCGCTTATTCAGCTGGCTACACCTTC.

This clone was counted a single time. J is TRBJ2-2 and V is TRBV5-1; TRBD1 matches at 11 bases. V dropped 4 bases and J dropped 7; count of bases not matched to a gene: 6. The germline CDR1 and CDR2 sequences are SGHRS and YFSETQ. CDR3 length: 15 amino acids. The CDR3 spells CASSPDRGLSGELFF. CDR3 nucleotides: TGCGCCAGCAGCCCGGACAGGGGGCTTAGCGGGGAGCTGTTTTTT.

The chain employs TRBV27 and TRBJ2-4, with 13 bases that match TRBD2. This CDR3 spans 15 amino acids. The trim removed 5 bases at V and 4 bases at J, leaving 2 bases unmatched. Germline V gene sequence: CDR1 MNHEY, CDR2 SMNVEV (reference sequence). In nucleotides, the CDR3 is TGTGCCAGCAGTATGACTAGCGGGGGGAAAAACATTCAGTACTTC. Its protein product is CASSMTSGGKNIQYF.

CDR3 in amino acids: CASSLQETGELFF. The DNA of the CDR3 is TGCGCCAGCAGCTTGCAAGAGACCGGGGAGCTGTTTTTT. This chain connects TRBV5-1 to TRBJ2-2; D is unclear. The CDR3 runs to 13 residues. Trimming left V 1 base short and J 5 bases short, with 6 bases between. The germline V gene encodes CDR1 SGHRS and CDR2 YFSETQ.

This chain joins TRBV19 and TRBJ1-2; tentative D call: TRBD1 (6 bases). The CDR3 has 13 residues. The V end was cut by 5 bases, the J end by 1 base, with 8 bases between. Germline V gives CDR1 LNHDA, CDR2 SQIVND (reference sequence). Here the CDR3 reads CASSPDSNYGYTF. The CDR3 DNA is TGTGCCAGTAGTCCGGACAGTAACTATGGCTACACCTTC.

The rearrangement links TRBV19 to TRBJ2-3; 9 bases match TRBD2. Unmatched junction bases numbered 8, after V lost 9 bases and J lost 4 bases. The CDR3 has 14 residues. CDR1 and CDR2 (germline): LNHDA, SQIVND (reference sequence). For the CDR3, the DNA is TGTGCCAGCCGTGGGACTAGCTATCCAGATACGCAGTATTTT. It yields the protein CASRGTSYPDTQYF. Together with reference TRBV19 and TRBJ2-3, the CDR3 gives the full variable domain: DGGITQSPKYLFRKEGQNVTLSCEQNLNHDAMYWYRQDPGQGLRLIYYSQIVNDFQKGDIAEGYSVSREKKESFPLTVTSAQKNPTAFYLCASRGTSYPDTQYFGPGTRLTVL.